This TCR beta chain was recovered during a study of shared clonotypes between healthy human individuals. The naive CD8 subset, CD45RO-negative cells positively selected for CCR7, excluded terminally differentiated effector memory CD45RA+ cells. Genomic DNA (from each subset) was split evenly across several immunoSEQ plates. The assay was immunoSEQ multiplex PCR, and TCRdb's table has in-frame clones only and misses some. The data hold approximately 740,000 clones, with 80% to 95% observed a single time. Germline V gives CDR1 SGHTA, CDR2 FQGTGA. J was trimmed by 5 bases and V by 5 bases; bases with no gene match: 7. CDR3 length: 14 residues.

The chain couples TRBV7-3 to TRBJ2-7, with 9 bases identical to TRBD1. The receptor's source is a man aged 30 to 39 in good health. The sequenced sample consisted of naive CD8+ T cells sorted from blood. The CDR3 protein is CASSPGTGLHEQYF. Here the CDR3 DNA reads TGTGCCAGCAGCCCCGGGACAGGGTTGCACGAGCAGTACTTC. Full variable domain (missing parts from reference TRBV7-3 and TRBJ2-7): GAGVSQTPSNKVTEKGKYVELRCDPISGHTALYWYRQSLGQGPEFLIYFQGTGAADDSGLPNDRFFAVRPEGSVSTLKIQRTERGDSAVYLCASSPGTGLHEQYFGPGTRLTVT.